The T cell receptor (beta chain) under discussion was sequenced for a study of shared clonotypes between healthy human individuals. In its sample, this clone was seen once. Trimming cost V 5 bases and J 0 bases; bases outside gene matches: 3. CDR3 size: 14 residues. Germline loops: CDR1 SQVTM, CDR2 ANQGSEA. Running of the assay took place at deep level. The repertoire was sequenced with immunoSEQ multiplex PCR; TCRdb's copy has only in-frame clones and lacks some. The table records millions of clones, roughly 96% of them present only once. In the CD4+ fraction, cells were divided into CD45RA+ naive and CD45RA-negative memory subsets.

The chain carries TRBV29-1 and TRBJ2-7; 11 bases map to TRBD1. This TCR derives from a man between 18 and 35 years old in good health. The source material was naive CD4+ T cells sorted from blood. The subset was: CD45RA+ positively selected. Here the CDR3 DNA reads TGCAGCGTTCGTGGGACAGGGGGCTCCTACGAGCAGTACTTC. Translation gives CSVRGTGGSYEQYF.